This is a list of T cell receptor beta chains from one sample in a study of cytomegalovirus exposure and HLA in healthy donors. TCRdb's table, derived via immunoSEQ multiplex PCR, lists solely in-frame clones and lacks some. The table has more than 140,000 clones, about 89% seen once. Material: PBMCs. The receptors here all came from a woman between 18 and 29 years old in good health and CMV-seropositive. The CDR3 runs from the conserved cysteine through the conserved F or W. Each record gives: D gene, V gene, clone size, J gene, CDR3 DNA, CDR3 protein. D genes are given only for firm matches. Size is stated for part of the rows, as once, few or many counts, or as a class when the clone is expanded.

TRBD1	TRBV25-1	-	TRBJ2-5	TGTGCCAGCAGTGGAATCGGAGGACAGGGGGCTGAGACCCAGTACTTC	CASSGIGGQGAETQYF
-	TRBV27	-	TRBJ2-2	TGTGCCAGCAGTTTACTTAGCACCGGGGAGCTGTTTTTT	CASSLLSTGELFF
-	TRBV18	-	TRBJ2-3	TGTGCCAGCTCACCACGTCCGGGGTCGGGCACAGATACGCAGTATTTT	CASSPRPGSGTDTQYF
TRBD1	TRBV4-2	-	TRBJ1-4	TGTGCCAGCAGCCAAGATCCCGTGGGACACAGGGGACGAGGTGAAAAACTGTTTTTT	CASSQDPVGHRGRGEKLFF
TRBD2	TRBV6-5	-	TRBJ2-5	TGTGCCAGCAGTTACTATCGGGGGGGCAGGGAAGAGACCCAGTACTTC	CASSYYRGGREETQYF
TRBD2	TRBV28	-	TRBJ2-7	TGTGCCAGCAGTTTCCCCCCTAGCGGGAGTGCGGGCTCCTACGAGCAGTACTTC	CASSFPPSGSAGSYEQYF
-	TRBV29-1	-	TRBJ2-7	TGCAGCGTTGAAGGTGGAGCGGTAAGCTCCTACGAGCAGTACTTC	CSVEGGAVSSYEQYF
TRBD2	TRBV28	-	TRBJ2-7	TGTGCCAGCAGTCTTCACGACTTTCGACTAGCGGGAGGGCCGGCAGAGCAGTACTTC	CASSLHDFRLAGGPAEQYF
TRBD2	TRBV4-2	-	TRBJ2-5	TGTGCCAGCAGCCAGCCTGAAGCGGGACCCCACGGGAAGACCCAGTACTTC	CASSQPEAGPHGKTQYF
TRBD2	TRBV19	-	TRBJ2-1	TGTGCCAGTAGTATACTAGCGGGAGGGCTTGAACCCAATGAGCAGTTCTTC	CASSILAGGLEPNEQFF
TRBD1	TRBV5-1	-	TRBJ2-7	TGCGCCAGCAGCTTGGGAGCGGACAGGGTTTACTTC	CASSLGADRVYF
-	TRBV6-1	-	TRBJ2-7	TGTGCCAGCAGTGACCTCCCCCGGACAGCCTACGAGCAGTACTTC	CASSDLPRTAYEQYF
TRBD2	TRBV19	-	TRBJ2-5	TGTGCCAGTAGTATACCCTCTAGCGGGCCCGAGACCCAGTACTTC	CASSIPSSGPETQYF
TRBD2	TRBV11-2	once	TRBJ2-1	TGTGCCAGTACCCACGGTAGGAGCGGGAATGATGAGCAGTTCTTC	CASTHGRSGNDEQFF
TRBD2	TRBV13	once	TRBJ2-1	TGTGCCAGCAGCTTAGAAAAGAGGCGGGTTAGCGGGAGGGATAGCCATGAGCAGTTCTTC	CASSLEKRRVSGRDSHEQFF
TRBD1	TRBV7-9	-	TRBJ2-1	TGTGCCAGCAGCTTGTTGGGACAGGGGCGTAATGAGCAGTTCTTC	CASSLLGQGRNEQFF
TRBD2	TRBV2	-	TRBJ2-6	TGTGCCAGCAGTTGGGAGGAGGGGAGGGCTTATTCCGGGGCCAACGTCCTGACTTTC	CASSWEEGRAYSGANVLTF
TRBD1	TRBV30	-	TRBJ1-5	TGTGCCTGGGACGGACAGGGCGCAGGGAATCAGCCCCAGCATTTT	CAWDGQGAGNQPQHF
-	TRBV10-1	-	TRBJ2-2	TGCGCCAGCCCTAGCAGACCCACCGGGGAGCTGTTTTTT	CASPSRPTGELFF
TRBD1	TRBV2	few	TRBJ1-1	TGTGCCAGCAGTGTCAGGGGGCGTAGGTACACTGAAGCTTTCTTT	CASSVRGRRYTEAFF
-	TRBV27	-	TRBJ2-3	TGTGCCAGCAGTTTATGGGCTCGAGATACGCAGTATTTT	CASSLWARDTQYF
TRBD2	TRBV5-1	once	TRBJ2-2	TGCGCCAGCAGCTTGGGAGCGGGAGGCAACACCGGGGAGCTGTTTTTT	CASSLGAGGNTGELFF
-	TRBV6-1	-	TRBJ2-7	TGTGCCACCGCGTATACCGGGGACTCCTACGAGCAGTACTTC	CATAYTGDSYEQYF
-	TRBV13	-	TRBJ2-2	TGTGCCAGCAGCTTAGAGACCGGAGGGACGGCGAACACCGGGGAGCTGTTTTTT	CASSLETGGTANTGELFF
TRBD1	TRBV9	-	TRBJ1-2	TGTGCCAGCAGCGTACTAGGACAGGGGGCTGGAGGCTACACCTTC	CASSVLGQGAGGYTF
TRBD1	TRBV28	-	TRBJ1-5	TGTGCCAGCAGGCGGACAGGGTATAGCAATCAGCCCCAGCATTTT	CASRRTGYSNQPQHF
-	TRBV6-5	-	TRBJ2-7	TGTGCCAGCAGTTACGGTGGCGGGGTCTCCTACGAGCAGTACTTC	CASSYGGGVSYEQYF